What follows describes a single T cell receptor (beta chain). The antigen is unknown. Distinct nucleotide sequences in the sample also encode this CDR3. This specimen belongs to a study of cytomegalovirus exposure and HLA in healthy donors. Study-wide context: Sequencing of 150 million to 200 million T cells in an earlier analysis found roughly 120 million unique TCR beta sequences. Points from the study as a whole: For most subjects, TCR beta sequences were reported to predict HLA-A and HLA-B alleles with accuracy.

This PCR relied on a set of 60 Vbeta primers and 13 Jbeta primers. Only in-frame clones appear in the TCRdb table, and some are missing; sequencing was by immunoSEQ multiplex PCR. Of some 170,000 clones listed, approximately 80% were seen once; the top ten hold about 3.1%. The CDR3 has 14 residues. Germline assignment: CDR1 MNHNS and CDR2 SASEGT. The germline V and J ends were trimmed by 1 base and 4 bases, with 10 bases remaining between them. The TCR sequence derives from a female donor in good health and CMV-seronegative. This rearrangement joins TRBV6-1 to TRBJ1-2; D unclear. The sample was PBMCs. CDR3 DNA sequence: TGTGCCAGCAGTGAAGGAACAGTAATCTATGGCTACACCTTC. Translated: CASSEGTVIYGYTF.